The sequence of this TCR beta chain was determined in a study of blood T cells in healthy people across ages. For the second PCR, which ran for about 6 to 11 cycles, a sample-barcoded 5' primer and a J-beta primer mix were used. TCRdb reprocessed the 5' RACE reads with MiXCR, giving one entry per CDR3 protein. The table has fewer than 1 million distinct CDR3 sequences, around 42% seen once. The CDR3 loop spans 12 amino acids. The receptor's source is a man in his 60s in good health. The sequenced material came from blood. The rearrangement joins TRBV21-1 to TRBJ2-1; the table's D gene call, TRBD1, was not cross checked with the DNA. TRBV21-1 is designated a pseudogene. CDR3 nucleotide sequence: TGTGCCAGCAGCAAAGGGGGGGGTGAGCAGTTCTTC. Translation: CASSKGGGEQFF.